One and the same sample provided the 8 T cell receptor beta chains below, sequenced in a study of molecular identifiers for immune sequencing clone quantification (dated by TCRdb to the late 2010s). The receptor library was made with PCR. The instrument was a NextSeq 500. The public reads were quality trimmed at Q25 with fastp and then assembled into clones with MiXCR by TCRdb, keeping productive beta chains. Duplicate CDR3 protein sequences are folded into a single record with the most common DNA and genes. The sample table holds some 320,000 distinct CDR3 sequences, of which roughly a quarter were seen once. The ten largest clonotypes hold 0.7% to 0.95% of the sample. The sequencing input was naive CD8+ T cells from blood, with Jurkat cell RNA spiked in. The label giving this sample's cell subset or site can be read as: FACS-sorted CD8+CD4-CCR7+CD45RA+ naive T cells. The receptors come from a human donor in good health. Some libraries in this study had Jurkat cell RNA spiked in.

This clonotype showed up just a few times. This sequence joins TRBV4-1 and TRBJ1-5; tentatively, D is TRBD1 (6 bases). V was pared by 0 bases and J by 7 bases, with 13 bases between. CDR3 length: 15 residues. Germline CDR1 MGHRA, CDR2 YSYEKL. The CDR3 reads CASSQEGGGGQPQHF. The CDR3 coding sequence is TGCGCCAGCAGCCAAGAGGGGGGGGGCGGGCAGCCCCAGCATTTT.

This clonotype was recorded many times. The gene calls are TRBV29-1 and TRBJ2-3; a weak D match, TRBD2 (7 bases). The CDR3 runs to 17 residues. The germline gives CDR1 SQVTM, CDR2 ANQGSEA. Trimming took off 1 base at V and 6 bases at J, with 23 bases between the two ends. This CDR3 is CSVEAGTAWGGVDTQYF. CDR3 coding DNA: TGCAGCGTTGAAGCCGGTACCGCTTGGGGGGGCGTTGATACGCAGTATTTT.

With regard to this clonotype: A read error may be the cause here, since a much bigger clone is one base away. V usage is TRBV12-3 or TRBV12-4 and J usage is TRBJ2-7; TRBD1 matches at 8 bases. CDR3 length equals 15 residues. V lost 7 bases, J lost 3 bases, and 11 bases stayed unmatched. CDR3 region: CASTRSDREDYEQYF. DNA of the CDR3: TGTGCCAGCACTCGATCGGACAGGGAGGACTACGAGCAGTACTTC.

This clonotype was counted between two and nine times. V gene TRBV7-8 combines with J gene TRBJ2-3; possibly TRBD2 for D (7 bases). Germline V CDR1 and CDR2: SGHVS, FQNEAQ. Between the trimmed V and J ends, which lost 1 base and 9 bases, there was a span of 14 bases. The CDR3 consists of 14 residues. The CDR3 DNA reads TGTGCCAGCAGCTTAGTTACAGGGAGGGGCACGCAGTATTTT. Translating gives CASSLVTGRGTQYF.

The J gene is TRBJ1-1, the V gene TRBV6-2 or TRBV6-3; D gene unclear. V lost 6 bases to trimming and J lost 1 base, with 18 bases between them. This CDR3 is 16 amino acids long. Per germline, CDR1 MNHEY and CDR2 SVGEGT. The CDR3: CASSRLAVGRNTEAFF. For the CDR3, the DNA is TGTGCCAGCAGCCGGTTGGCGGTGGGAAGGAACACTGAAGCTTTCTTT.

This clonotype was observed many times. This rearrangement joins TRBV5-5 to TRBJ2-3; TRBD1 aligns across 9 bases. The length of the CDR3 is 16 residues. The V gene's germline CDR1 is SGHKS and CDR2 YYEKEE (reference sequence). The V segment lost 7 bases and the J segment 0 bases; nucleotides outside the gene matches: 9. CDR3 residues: CASRGMGQGSTDTQYF. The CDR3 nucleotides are TGTGCCAGCCGGGGGATGGGACAGGGCAGCACAGATACGCAGTATTTT.

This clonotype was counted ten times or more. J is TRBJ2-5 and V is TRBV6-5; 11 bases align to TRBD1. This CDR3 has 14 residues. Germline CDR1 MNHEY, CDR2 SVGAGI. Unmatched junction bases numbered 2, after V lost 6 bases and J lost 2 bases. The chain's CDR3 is CASRGTGGQETQYF. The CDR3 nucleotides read TGTGCCAGCAGGGGGACAGGGGGACAAGAGACCCAGTACTTC.

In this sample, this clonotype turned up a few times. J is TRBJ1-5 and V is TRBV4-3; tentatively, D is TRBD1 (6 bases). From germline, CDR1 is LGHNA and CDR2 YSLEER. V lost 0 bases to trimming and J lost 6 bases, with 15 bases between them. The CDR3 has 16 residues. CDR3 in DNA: TGCGCCAGCAGCCAAGATCATGCAGGGGCTGGTCAGCCCCAGCATTTT. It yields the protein CASSQDHAGAGQPQHF.